The 4 T cell receptor beta chains below all came from one sample that was sequenced in a study of T-cell reconstitution after alpha-beta-depleted transplantation in children. TCRbeta library construction was performed incorporating unique molecular identifiers. Each CDR3 protein is one row after TCRdb ran MiXCR on the PCR reads. The sample yields fewer than 550,000 distinct CDR3 sequences, roughly a tenth seen once. The source was PBMCs, collected before TCRalphabeta/CD19-depleted stem cell transplant. The receptors come from a child aged 2 to 10 with inherited bone marrow failure, due to receive a stem cell transplant.

In its sample, this clonotype was seen many times. The chain employs TRBV7-6 and TRBJ2-7; no reliable D call. Germline CDR1 SGHVS, CDR2 FNYEAQ. There are 13 residues in the CDR3. V dropped 7 bases and J dropped 5 bases, with 15 bases sitting between them. CDR3 amino acids: CASISMESNEQYF. The CDR3 bases are TGTGCCAGCATCAGTATGGAGTCGAACGAGCAGTACTTC.

This clonotype was seen at least ten times. CDR3: CAISGSSEPYEQYF. DNA of the CDR3: TGTGCCATCAGTGGTTCTAGCGAACCCTACGAGCAGTACTTC. The chain has TRBV10-3 and TRBJ2-7, with D possibly being TRBD2 (6 bases). The CDR3 extends over 14 amino acids. Looked up from germline, CDR1 is ENHRY and CDR2 is SYGVKD. V lost 4 bases to trimming and J lost 2 bases, with 12 bases between them.

This clonotype was counted ten times or more. In nucleotides, the CDR3 is TGCGCCAGCAGCTCCAATAGCGGGAGTCTGGCAGATACGCAGTATTTT. This codes for CASSSNSGSLADTQYF. The genes are TRBV4-3 and TRBJ2-3, with 9 bases matching TRBD2. Unmatched junction bases numbered 10, after V lost 5 bases and J lost 4 bases. The CDR3 length is 16 residues. Per germline, CDR1 LGHNA and CDR2 YSLEER.

A word on this clonotype: A much larger clone differs from this one at a single base, so this may be a read error. The J gene is TRBJ2-7, the V gene TRBV7-9; the D gene is possibly TRBD1 (5 bases). The germline V gene has CDR1 SEHNR and CDR2 FQNEAQ (reference sequence). This CDR3 region has 15 residues. This CDR3 is CASSSGPGRSYQQYF. The CDR3 DNA reads as TGTGCCAGCAGCTCCGGGCCAGGGCGATCCTACCAGCAGTACTTC. The complete variable domain, with remaining parts taken from reference TRBV7-9 and TRBJ2-7, reads DTGVSQNPRHKITKRGQNVTFRCDPISEHNRLYWYRQTLGQGPEFLTYFQNEAQLEKSRLLSDRFSAERPKGSFSTLEIQRTEQGDSAMYLCASSSGPGRSYQQYFGPGTRLTVT.